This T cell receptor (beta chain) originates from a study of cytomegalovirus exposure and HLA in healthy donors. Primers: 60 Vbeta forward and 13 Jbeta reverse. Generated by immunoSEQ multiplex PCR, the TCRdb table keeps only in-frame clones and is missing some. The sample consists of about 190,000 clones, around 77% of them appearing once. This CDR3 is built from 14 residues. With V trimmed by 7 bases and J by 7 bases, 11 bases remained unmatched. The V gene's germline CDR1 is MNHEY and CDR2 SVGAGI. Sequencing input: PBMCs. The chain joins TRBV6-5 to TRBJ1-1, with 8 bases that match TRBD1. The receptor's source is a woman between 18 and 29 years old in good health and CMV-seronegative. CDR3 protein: CASIPATGADEAFF. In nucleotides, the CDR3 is TGTGCCAGCATACCGGCGACAGGGGCGGATGAAGCTTTCTTT.